The 2 T cell receptor beta chains in this list originate from one sample, sequenced in a study of T cells in Graves' hyperthyroidism and ophthalmopathy. TCR beta CDR3 regions were amplified from RNA. HTBI primers drove first-round RT-PCR of the TCR CDR3. Each CDR3 protein is one row after TCRdb ran MiXCR on the multiplex PCR reads. The data contain a few hundred thousand distinct CDR3 sequences, 14% to 15% of them singletons. What was sequenced was blood. These receptors all come from a woman aged 25 to 39 with Graves' hyperthyroidism.

This clonotype was counted ten times or more. The chain carries TRBV3-1 and TRBJ2-5; 8 positions match TRBD1. The CDR3 is made up of 15 amino acids. The germline CDR1 and CDR2 sequences are LGHDT and YNNKEL (reference sequence). Trimming cost V 4 bases and J 1 base; bases outside gene matches: 5. The CDR3 DNA reads as TGTGCCAGCAGCCCGGGACAGGCATTCCAAGAGACCCAGTACTTC. This sequence encodes CASSPGQAFQETQYF.

The chain has TRBV7-6 and TRBJ1-1; 9 bases are a match to TRBD1. The CDR3 totals 15 residues. V gave up 4 bases and J gave up 2 bases; unmatched junction bases: 5. The germline gives CDR1 SGHVS, CDR2 FNYEAQ. The CDR3 sequence: CASSSQQGANTEAFF. In DNA form, the CDR3 reads TGTGCCAGCAGCTCACAACAGGGGGCAAACACTGAAGCTTTCTTT.